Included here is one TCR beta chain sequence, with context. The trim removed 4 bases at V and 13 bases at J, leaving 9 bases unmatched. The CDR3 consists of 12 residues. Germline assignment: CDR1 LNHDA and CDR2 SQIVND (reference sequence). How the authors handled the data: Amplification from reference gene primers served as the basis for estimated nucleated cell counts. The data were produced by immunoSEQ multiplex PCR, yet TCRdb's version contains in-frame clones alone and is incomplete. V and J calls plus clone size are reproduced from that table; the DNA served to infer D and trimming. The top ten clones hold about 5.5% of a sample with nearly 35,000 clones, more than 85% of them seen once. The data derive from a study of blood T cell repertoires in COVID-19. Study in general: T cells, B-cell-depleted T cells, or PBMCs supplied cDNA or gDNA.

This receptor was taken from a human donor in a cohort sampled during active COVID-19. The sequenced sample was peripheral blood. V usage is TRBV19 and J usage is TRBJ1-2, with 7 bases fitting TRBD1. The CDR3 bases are TGTGCCAGTAGTAGGAACCAGGGGGTTGCCACCTTC. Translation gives CASSRNQGVATF.